This T cell receptor beta chain was recovered during a study of blood T cell repertoires in COVID-19. Using immunoSEQ multiplex PCR, the repertoire was profiled, and TCRdb retains in-frame clones only, with some absent. This table has nearly 45,000 clones, roughly 87% appearing once. The clonotype originates from a woman at least 80 years old in a cohort sampled during active or convalescent COVID-19. Source material: peripheral blood.

The CDR3 protein is CASSRGGDRNQPQHF. The DNA of the CDR3 is TGTGCCAGTAGTCGTGGGGGGGATCGGAATCAGCCCCAGCATTTT. The rearrangement joins TRBV19 to TRBJ1-5, with D possibly TRBD1 on 5 matching bases. The CDR3 spans 15 residues. Trimming removed 5 bases at V and 4 bases at J, with 15 bases between. CDR1 is LNHDA, CDR2 SQIVND, per germline (reference sequence).